Below, 21 T cell receptor beta chains from the same sample are listed, as sequenced in a study of cytomegalovirus exposure and HLA in healthy donors. The PCR used 60 Vbeta and 13 Jbeta primers. TCRdb keeps only in-frame clones here, not all; method: immunoSEQ multiplex PCR. The repertoire has some 150,000 clones, about 82% of them found once; the top ten carry 3% to 4%. The sequencing sample was made of PBMCs. The receptors originated from a male donor in good health and CMV-seronegative.

This clone was detected only once. The chain has TRBV28 and TRBJ2-1, with a tentative D call TRBD2 (6 bases). Germline V gives CDR1 MDHEN, CDR2 SYDVKM. The CDR3 loop spans 14 amino acids. Trimming shortened V by 3 bases and J by 10 bases, and 16 bases separated the two germline ends. For the CDR3, the DNA is TGTGCCAGCAGTTTGGTCAGCGGGTTAAAGGAGCAGTTCTTC. Its translation is CASSLVSGLKEQFF.

The chain links TRBV5-6 to TRBJ2-3; D may be TRBD1 (6 bases). CDR1 is SGHDT and CDR2 is YYEEEE in the germline V gene. The CDR3 extends over 13 amino acids. With 1 base removed from V and 5 bases from J, the gap between germline ends came to 8 bases. The CDR3 sequence is CASSLRGRDTQYF. DNA of the CDR3: TGTGCCAGCAGCTTGAGGGGGAGAGATACGCAGTATTTT. The whole variable domain, remainder taken from reference TRBV5-6 and TRBJ2-3, is DAGVTQSPTHLIKTRGQQVTLRCSPKSGHDTVSWYQQALGQGPQFIFQYYEEEERQRGNFPDRFSGHQFPNYSSELNVNALLLGDSALYLCASSLRGRDTQYFGPGTRLTVL.

The V gene is TRBV19, the J gene TRBJ2-1, with D possibly matching TRBD2 (5 bases). Germline loops: CDR1 LNHDA, CDR2 SQIVND (reference sequence). V dropped 7 bases and J dropped 0 bases, with 13 bases sitting between them. The CDR3 runs 15 residues. The CDR3 reads CASTTLGSSYNEQFF. The CDR3 nucleotides are TGTGCCAGTACCACTTTAGGGAGCTCCTACAATGAGCAGTTCTTC.

The rearrangement links TRBV7-2 to TRBJ2-7, with TRBD2 matching over 7 bases. V lost 3 bases, J lost 4 bases, and 6 bases stayed unmatched. The length of the CDR3 is 14 residues. From germline, CDR1 is SGHTA and CDR2 FQGNSA. CDR3 in amino acids: CASSFGLDGYEQYF. Here the CDR3 DNA reads TGTGCCAGCAGCTTCGGACTAGACGGATACGAGCAGTACTTC.

The chain joins TRBV27 to TRBJ2-7, with 7 bases that match TRBD1. This CDR3 has 13 amino acids. V lost 4 bases and J lost 2; bases outside the gene matches: 2. The germline V gene has CDR1 MNHEY and CDR2 SMNVEV (reference sequence). The CDR3, as DNA: TGTGCCAGCAGTTATGGACAGGCCTACGAGCAGTACTTC. It yields the protein CASSYGQAYEQYF.

The chain joins TRBV7-9 to TRBJ2-3; 7 bases line up with TRBD2. V lost 5 bases and J lost 3; bases outside the gene matches: 5. This CDR3 comprises 14 residues. Germline V lookup: CDR1 SEHNR, CDR2 FQNEAQ (reference sequence). The CDR3: CASSHGRRTDTQYF. For the CDR3, the DNA is TGTGCCAGCAGCCACGGGAGGCGGACAGATACGCAGTATTTT.

This chain uses TRBV5-1 with TRBJ2-5, with 8 bases lining up with TRBD2. Germline-derived CDR1 and CDR2 are SGHRS and YFSETQ. Unmatched junction bases numbered 7, after V lost 4 bases and J lost 5 bases. CDR3 length: 14 residues. The CDR3 spells CASSPGGTRETQYF. In DNA, the CDR3 is TGCGCCAGCAGCCCGGGAGGGACCCGGGAGACCCAGTACTTC.

This chain connects TRBV6-5 to TRBJ1-2; possibly TRBD1 for D (5 bases). The CDR3 covers 13 residues. V was pared by 2 bases and J by 3 bases, with 7 bases between. Germline loops: CDR1 MNHEY, CDR2 SVGAGI. The CDR3 is CASSYGDYYGYTF. Written as DNA, the CDR3 is TGTGCCAGCAGTTACGGGGACTACTATGGCTACACCTTC.

V gene TRBV28 combines with J gene TRBJ2-5; 12 bases are shared with TRBD2. V gave up 2 bases and J gave up 4 bases; unmatched junction bases: 2. The V gene's germline CDR1 is MDHEN and CDR2 SYDVKM. The CDR3 extends over 15 amino acids. The CDR3 here is CASSLRLAGAETQYF. CDR3 DNA sequence: TGTGCCAGCAGTTTACGACTAGCGGGAGCAGAGACCCAGTACTTC.

This clone was seen a single time. V is TRBV30 and J is TRBJ2-1; 9 bases agree with TRBD1. The CDR3 is 15 amino acids. The germline gives CDR1 GTSNPN, CDR2 SVGIG (reference sequence). With 4 bases clipped from V and 0 bases from J, the junction kept 4 bases outside the gene matches. CDR3 DNA sequence: TGTGCCTGGACGGGGGACAGGGACTCCTACAATGAGCAGTTCTTC. Translated: CAWTGDRDSYNEQFF.

The rearrangement uses TRBV7-9 and TRBJ2-1; 8 positions match TRBD1. This CDR3 comprises 16 residues. Looked up from germline, CDR1 is SEHNR and CDR2 is FQNEAQ (reference sequence). After removal of 7 bases from V and 4 bases from J, the junction contained 12 bases not matched to a gene. The CDR3 bases are TGTGCCAGCACCAAGGGTCAACAGGGGGAATACAATGAGCAGTTCTTC. Encoded protein: CASTKGQQGEYNEQFF.

V is TRBV6-5 and J is TRBJ2-5, with 8 bases matching TRBD1. CDR1 is MNHEY, CDR2 SVGAGI, per germline. The CDR3 is 15 amino acids. With V trimmed by 6 bases and J by 1 base, 7 bases remained unmatched. Here the CDR3 reads CASRVSGGSQETQYF. CDR3 DNA: TGTGCCAGCAGGGTTTCAGGGGGCTCCCAAGAGACCCAGTACTTC.

The chain recombines TRBV14 with TRBJ2-3, with 8 bases fitting TRBD2. Trimming removed 1 base from V and 2 bases from J; junction bases left unmatched: 8. Germline V lookup: CDR1 SGHDN, CDR2 FVKESK. This CDR3 spans 17 amino acids. The CDR3 loop reads CASSQGTLAGYTDTQYF. In DNA form, the CDR3 reads TGTGCCAGCAGCCAAGGGACGTTAGCGGGATACACAGATACGCAGTATTTT.

The V gene is TRBV13, the J gene TRBJ2-7, with 7 bases identical to TRBD2. The CDR3 consists of 15 residues. J lost 3 bases, V lost 5 bases, and 10 bases had no gene match. CDR1 is PRHDT and CDR2 is FYEKMQ in the germline V gene (reference sequence). CDR3 DNA: TGTGCCAGCAGCGAAGAAGGAGCGGGGTACTACGAGCAGTACTTC. It codes for CASSEEGAGYYEQYF.

The chain employs TRBV29-1 and TRBJ1-2; no firm D call. V was pared by 7 bases and J by 4 bases, with 16 bases between. The CDR3 covers 13 residues. Germline V gives CDR1 SQVTM, CDR2 ANQGSEA. CDR3 amino acids: CSARHNSVYGYTF. CDR3 in DNA: TGCAGCGCCAGACACAATTCGGTCTATGGCTACACCTTC.

This clone showed up just a few times. The rearrangement links TRBV28 to TRBJ2-7; perhaps TRBD1 as D (6 bases). The CDR3 sequence is 12 residues long. With 2 bases removed from V and 7 bases from J, the gap between germline ends came to 9 bases. The germline CDR1 and CDR2 sequences are MDHEN and SYDVKM. The CDR3 loop is CASSLRGSEQYF. The CDR3 nucleotides are TGTGCCAGCAGTTTAAGGGGGTCTGAGCAGTACTTC.

The genes are TRBV27 and TRBJ1-1; D is unresolved. The V end lost 2 bases, the J end lost 4 bases, and 14 bases lay between the germline ends. CDR3 size: 15 residues. Germline V lookup: CDR1 MNHEY, CDR2 SMNVEV (reference sequence). DNA of the CDR3: TGTGCCAGCAGTTTAAAGGCAGGAGGGTTCACTGAAGCTTTCTTT. It encodes CASSLKAGGFTEAFF.

This chain links TRBV9 with TRBJ2-6; tentative D call: TRBD1 (5 bases). The germline V gene has CDR1 SGDLS and CDR2 YYNGEE. The CDR3 totals 17 residues. Trimming stripped 6 bases from V and 0 bases from J, with 16 bases between. CDR3 sequence reads: CASTSRGTLSGANVLTF. CDR3 DNA: TGTGCCAGCACCAGTAGGGGAACCCTCTCTGGGGCCAACGTCCTGACTTTC. The whole variable domain, remainder taken from reference TRBV9 and TRBJ2-6, is DSGVTQTPKHLITATGQRVTLRCSPRSGDLSVYWYQQSLDQGLQFLIQYYNGEERAKGNILERFSAQQFPDLHSELNLSSLELGDSALYFCASTSRGTLSGANVLTFGAGSRLTVL.

V and J are TRBV6-5 and TRBJ1-1; D possibly corresponds to TRBD1 (5 bases). This CDR3 is 15 amino acids long. From germline, CDR1 is MNHEY and CDR2 SVGAGI. The ends were cut back, 4 bases at V and 3 bases at J, with 15 bases in the middle. The CDR3 nucleotides read TGTGCCAGCAGTTTGTGGGGGGTCGAGGACACTGAAGCTTTCTTT. Its protein is CASSLWGVEDTEAFF.

The genes are TRBV19 and TRBJ2-4; 9 bases map to TRBD2. This CDR3 spans 20 amino acids. J lost 3 bases, V lost 1 base, and 16 bases had no gene match. Germline lookup yields CDR1 LNHDA and CDR2 SQIVND (reference sequence). The CDR3 nucleotides read TGTGCCAGTAGTATAGCGGGGCTAGCGGGATTCTCCCTAGGCAAAAACATTCAGTACTTC. Its translation is CASSIAGLAGFSLGKNIQYF.

The rearrangement joins TRBV9 to TRBJ2-1, with 9 bases lining up with TRBD1. The CDR3 length is 14 residues. V was pared by 3 bases and J by 5 bases, with 3 bases of the junction left unmatched. CDR1 and CDR2 from the germline V gene are SGDLS and YYNGEE. CDR3: CASSAGQGHNEQFF. The CDR3 coding sequence is TGTGCCAGCAGCGCAGGACAGGGGCACAATGAGCAGTTCTTC.